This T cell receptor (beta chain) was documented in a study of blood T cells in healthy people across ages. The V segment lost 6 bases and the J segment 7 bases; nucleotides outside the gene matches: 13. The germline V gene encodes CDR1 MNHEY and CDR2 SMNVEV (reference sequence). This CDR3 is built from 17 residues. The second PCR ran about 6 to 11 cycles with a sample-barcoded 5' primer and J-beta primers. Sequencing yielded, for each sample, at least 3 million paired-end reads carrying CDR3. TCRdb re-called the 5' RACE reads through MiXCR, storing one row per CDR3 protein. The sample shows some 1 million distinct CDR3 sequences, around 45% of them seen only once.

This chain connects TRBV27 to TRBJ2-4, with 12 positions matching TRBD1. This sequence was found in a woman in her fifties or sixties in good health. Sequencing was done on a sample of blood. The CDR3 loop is CASRRDGTGGAENIQYF. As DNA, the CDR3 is TGTGCCAGCAGACGTGACGGGACAGGGGGCGCAGAGAACATTCAGTACTTC.